Given below is one TCR beta chain in context. Antigen specificity is unknown. The data belong to a study of CD8 T cells in Susac syndrome. The authors reverse transcribed roughly 0.5 to 1 ug RNA with random hexamers. TCRdb reanalysed the immunoSEQ multiplex PCR reads using MiXCR and keeps one entry per CDR3 protein. The sample yields a few hundred thousand distinct CDR3 sequences, just over 90% seen once. Findings of the study overall: Acknowledgment was made by the study that its TCR sequencing and HLA analysis involved a relatively small number of individuals.

Germline loops: CDR1 KGHSH, CDR2 LQKENI. The CDR3 consists of 15 residues. V was cut by 4 bases and J by 3 bases, with 15 bases left in between. The chain is built from TRBV18 and TRBJ1-2; D unclear. The TCR comes from a human donor with multiple sclerosis. The specimen was CD4+ T cells from PBMCs. The CDR3 spells CASSLIGGEDYGYTF. The CDR3 DNA is TGTGCCAGCTCACTAATAGGAGGCGAGGACTATGGCTACACCTTC.